This T cell receptor (beta chain) was identified during a study of identical twins. CDR3 length equals 12 residues. V dropped 3 bases and J dropped 6 bases, with 11 bases sitting between them. Germline V gene sequence: CDR1 DFQATT, CDR2 SNEGSKA (reference sequence). A universal primer binding site was introduced by template switching. The final cDNA contained unique molecular identifiers. TCRdb re-derived calls from the 5' RACE reads in MiXCR, one entry per CDR3 protein. The data contain hundreds of thousands of distinct CDR3 sequences, roughly 12% of them singletons. This sample was shared with a second study, whose subject was yellow fever vaccine responses in identical twins.

The receptor was isolated from a young woman in good health. Sequencing used PBMCs. The J gene is TRBJ1-2, the V gene TRBV20-1; D unresolved. The DNA for the CDR3 is TGCAGTGCTAGGTGGCAGGAGAATGGCTACACCTTC. It is translated as CSARWQENGYTF.